These 30 T cell receptor beta chains came from one sample sequenced in a study of T cells in Graves' hyperthyroidism and ophthalmopathy. Amplification of TCR beta CDR3 regions used RNA as the template. The TCR CDR3 first-round RT-PCR relied on the HTBI primer set. TCRdb re-called the multiplex PCR reads with MiXCR, one entry per CDR3 protein. The table lists almost 600,000 distinct CDR3 sequences, about 15% of them singletons, with around 5.4% in the top ten. Sequenced input: blood. The receptor set was obtained from a woman in her 30s with Graves' hyperthyroidism that later progressed to Graves' ophthalmopathy.

Many counts were recorded for this clonotype. It is unclear where the CDR3 begins or ends on the DNA, so no DNA is shown, and the CDR3 is as TCRdb lists it. The CDR3 loop is CASSFGTGTFF. This sequence joins TRBV5-6 and TRBJ1-1; TRBD1 is the table's D call and was not checked against the DNA. A total of 11 residues make up the CDR3, ends included. Germline V gives CDR1 SGHDT, CDR2 YYEEEE.

This clonotype showed up many times. The rearrangement uses TRBV15 and TRBJ1-6; tentatively, D is TRBD1 (5 bases). Germline CDR1 is LNHNV and CDR2 is YYDKDF (reference sequence). Trimming removed 1 base at V and 8 bases at J, with 12 bases between. The CDR3 has 15 amino acids. CDR3 amino acids: CATSRVQGADSPLHF. The CDR3 DNA sequence: TGTGCCACCAGCAGAGTTCAGGGCGCGGATTCACCCCTCCACTTT. The full variable domain, rest sourced from reference TRBV15 and TRBJ1-6, is DAMVIQNPRYQVTQFGKPVTLSCSQTLNHNVMYWYQQKSSQAPKLLFHYYDKDFNNEADTPDNFQSRRPNTSFCFLDIRSPGLGDTAMYLCATSRVQGADSPLHFGNGTRLTVT.

This clonotype was seen more than once but under ten times. The chain couples TRBV29-1 to TRBJ2-5; tentative D call: TRBD2 (7 bases). This CDR3 has 13 residues. Germline V CDR1 and CDR2: SQVTM, ANQGSEA. With 7 bases removed from V and 2 bases from J, the gap between germline ends came to 14 bases. CDR3 amino acids: CSARGGGQETQYF. The CDR3 DNA sequence: TGCAGCGCAAGGGGGGGGGGGCAAGAGACCCAGTACTTC.

Many counts were recorded for this clonotype. V is TRBV7-9 and J is TRBJ2-1, with a tentative D call TRBD1 (6 bases). The V end lost 6 bases, the J end lost 10 bases, and 13 bases lay between the germline ends. Germline V lookup: CDR1 SEHNR, CDR2 FQNEAQ (reference sequence). The CDR3 is made up of 12 amino acids. CDR3: CASRPDRPEQFF. The CDR3 DNA follows: TGTGCCAGCAGACCCGACAGGCCCGAGCAGTTCTTC.

This clonotype was seen more than once but under ten times. The J gene is TRBJ1-2, the V gene TRBV6-1; 9 bases match TRBD1. From germline, CDR1 is MNHNS and CDR2 SASEGT. CDR3 length: 14 residues. V shed 5 bases, J shed 7 bases, and the junction held 8 bases outside the gene matches. The CDR3 is CASSRDRDRGGYTF. As DNA, the CDR3 is TGTGCCAGCAGTAGGGACAGGGATCGAGGTGGCTACACCTTC.

The sample holds one count of this clonotype. A much larger clone is a single base away; this may be a read error. The CDR3 does not end in the conserved phenylalanine or tryptophan, so this is likely a read error. The chain is built from TRBV12-3 or TRBV12-4 and TRBJ2-7; 7 nucleotides line up with TRBD1. The CDR3 runs to 14 residues. V lost 6 bases, J lost 2 bases, and 7 bases stayed unmatched. CDR3 sequence reads: CASRPDRTPYEQYL. CDR3 DNA sequence: TGTGCCAGCAGGCCGGACAGGACCCCCTACGAGCAGTACCTC.

This clonotype was observed many times. This rearrangement joins TRBV3-1 to TRBJ1-4; perhaps TRBD1 as D (5 bases). From germline, CDR1 is LGHDT and CDR2 YNNKEL (reference sequence). Trimming took off 0 bases at V and 4 bases at J, with 12 bases between the two ends. CDR3 length: 16 amino acids. The CDR3 loop reads CASSQDLRGFNEKLFF. CDR3 bases: TGTGCCAGCAGCCAAGATCTGAGGGGATTTAATGAAAAACTGTTTTTT.

The rearrangement joins TRBV12-3 or TRBV12-4 to TRBJ2-7, with 7 bases fitting TRBD2. The trim removed 8 bases at V and 5 bases at J, leaving 12 bases unmatched. The CDR3 spans 14 residues. This CDR3 reads CASSGGGSPHEQYF. The CDR3, as DNA: TGTGCCAGCTCTGGTGGCGGGAGTCCCCACGAGCAGTACTTC.

The chain employs TRBV30 and TRBJ2-2; D uncertain. The CDR3 is 13 amino acids. Between the trimmed V and J ends, which lost 3 bases and 3 bases, there was a span of 8 bases. Germline loops: CDR1 GTSNPN, CDR2 SVGIG (reference sequence). CDR3 sequence (DNA): TGTGCCTGGAGCCTACAGCACACCGGGGAGCTGTTTTTT. This gives the protein CAWSLQHTGELFF.

This clonotype was counted ten times or more. The chain carries TRBV5-5 and TRBJ2-7; a weak D match, TRBD1 (6 bases). Germline V CDR1 and CDR2: SGHKS, YYEKEE (reference sequence). This CDR3 comprises 14 residues. The ends were cut back, 6 bases at V and 4 bases at J, with 17 bases in the middle. The CDR3 DNA reads as TGTGCCAGCATTACGGCAGGGGTAAGGTACGAGCAGTACTTC. Its translation: CASITAGVRYEQYF.

In this sample, this clonotype turned up many times. The chain joins TRBV12-3 or TRBV12-4 to TRBJ2-3; 9 bases fit TRBD2. CDR3 length: 16 amino acids. The J segment lost 3 bases and the V segment lost 6 bases, leaving 10 bases of the junction unmatched. CDR3 bases: TGTGCCAGCAGCTCCGGGACTAGCTATTTAACAGATACGCAGTATTTT. The encoded protein is CASSSGTSYLTDTQYF.

At least ten counts were recorded for this clonotype. The gene calls are TRBV19 and TRBJ1-1; D not resolved. The V and J ends lost 8 bases and 1 base respectively, with 11 bases between them. Germline-derived CDR1 and CDR2 are LNHDA and SQIVND (reference sequence). This CDR3 spans 13 amino acids. In nucleotides, the CDR3 is TGTGCCAGTGGTGTAGAAAGGAACACTGAAGCTTTCTTT. Encoded protein: CASGVERNTEAFF.

This clonotype came up a few times. The chain uses TRBV29-1 and TRBJ1-1; TRBD1 is a possible D gene (5 bases). Germline values: CDR1 SQVTM, CDR2 ANQGSEA. With 7 bases removed from V and 4 bases from J, the gap between germline ends came to 13 bases. This CDR3 spans 12 amino acids. The CDR3 spells CSAAGGTTEAFF. The CDR3 DNA sequence: TGCAGCGCTGCGGGGGGAACCACTGAAGCTTTCTTT. The full variable domain, with the rest looked up from reference TRBV29-1 and TRBJ1-1, is SAVISQKPSRDICQRGTSLTIQCQVDSQVTMMFWYRQQPGQSLTLIATANQGSEATYESGFVIDKFPISRPNLTFSTLTVSNMSPEDSSIYLCSAAGGTTEAFFGQGTRLTVV.

This clonotype came up a few times. The chain recombines TRBV7-3 with TRBJ2-3; the D is unclear. Germline V lookup: CDR1 SGHTA, CDR2 FQGTGA. CDR3 length equals 17 residues. V gave up 6 bases and J gave up 1 base, with 20 bases separating them. This CDR3 reads CASRRGLPTTGTDTQYF. The CDR3 region has the DNA TGTGCCAGCAGGAGAGGTCTTCCTACCACTGGCACAGATACGCAGTATTTT.

This clonotype was seen many times. This sequence joins TRBV15 and TRBJ1-3; D remains ambiguous. V was pared by 3 bases and J by 4 bases, with 25 bases between. The CDR3 runs 19 residues. CDR1 and CDR2 (germline): LNHNV, YYDKDF (reference sequence). The CDR3 reads CATSSPASGNGGQGNTIYF. In nucleotides, the CDR3 is TGTGCCACCAGCAGTCCGGCCTCGGGCAACGGCGGCCAAGGAAACACCATATATTTT.

Many counts were recorded for this clonotype. The chain employs TRBV28 and TRBJ1-6; 8 nucleotides match TRBD1. The CDR3 covers 14 residues. The germline CDR1 and CDR2 sequences are MDHEN and SYDVKM. After removal of 5 bases from V and 9 bases from J, the junction contained 6 bases not matched to a gene. In DNA form, the CDR3 reads TGTGCCAGCAGTCCCGGGACAGGAACTTCACCCCTCCACTTT. This translates into CASSPGTGTSPLHF. Combining the CDR3 with reference TRBV28 and TRBJ1-6 gives the whole variable domain DVKVTQSSRYLVKRTGEKVFLECVQDMDHENMFWYRQDPGLGLRLIYFSYDVKMKEKGDIPEGYSVSREKKERFSLILESASTNQTSMYLCASSPGTGTSPLHFGNGTRLTVT.

This clonotype was seen many times. The rearrangement uses TRBV2 and TRBJ1-5, with D unresolved. The CDR3 is made up of 14 amino acids. V was trimmed by 4 bases and J by 2 bases, leaving 9 bases between them. Germline assignment: CDR1 SNHLY and CDR2 FYNNEI. The CDR3 region has the DNA TGTGCCAGCAGTGTCGAGGCGGGCAATCAGCCCCAGCATTTT. This codes for CASSVEAGNQPQHF.

This clonotype was picked up many times. The chain carries TRBV2 and TRBJ1-4; D call uncertain. Trimming stripped 3 bases from V and 0 bases from J, with 8 bases between. Germline V gene lookup returns CDR1 SNHLY and CDR2 FYNNEI. The CDR3 spans 15 residues. The CDR3 region is CASSELRATNEKLFF. DNA of the CDR3: TGTGCCAGCAGTGAGCTGAGGGCAACTAATGAAAAACTGTTTTTT.

This clonotype has more than one count but fewer than ten. The chain uses TRBV20-1 and TRBJ2-7; D assignment may be TRBD1 or TRBD2 (7 bases each). The ends were cut back, 8 bases at V and 3 bases at J, with 29 bases in the middle. This CDR3 region has 17 residues. CDR1 and CDR2 from the germline V gene are DFQATT and SNEGSKA (reference sequence). In DNA form, the CDR3 reads TGCAGTCAGGGGGGGGGGGGGGGGGGGGGGCGGAACTACGAGCAGTACTTC. Amino acids: CSQGGGGGGGRNYEQYF.

This clonotype has ten or more counts. This chain uses TRBV13 with TRBJ2-7; 13 bases are a match to TRBD2. Germline V lookup: CDR1 PRHDT, CDR2 FYEKMQ (reference sequence). J was trimmed by 5 bases and V by 5 bases; bases with no gene match: 9. The CDR3 consists of 16 residues. The CDR3, as DNA: TGTGCCAGCAGCATCCGGACTAGCGGGAGACCTGACGAGCAGTACTTC. Translated: CASSIRTSGRPDEQYF. Full variable domain (remainder filled in from reference TRBV13 and TRBJ2-7): AAGVIQSPRHLIKEKRETATLKCYPIPRHDTVYWYQQGPGQDPQFLISFYEKMQSDKGSIPDRFSAQQFSDYHSELNMSSLELGDSALYFCASSIRTSGRPDEQYFGPGTRLTVT.

This clonotype occurred many times. The chain has TRBV5-1 and TRBJ2-1; 8 nucleotides align to TRBD2. The CDR3 runs to 14 residues. CDR1 is SGHRS and CDR2 is YFSETQ in the germline V gene. Trimming removed 5 bases from V and 8 bases from J; junction bases left unmatched: 9. In DNA form, the CDR3 reads TGCGCCAGCAGAATAGCGGGAAGAAGCGATGAGCAGTTCTTC. Its protein is CASRIAGRSDEQFF.

This clonotype was observed at least ten times. The chain employs TRBV30 and TRBJ1-4, with TRBD1 as a possible D gene (5 bases). Trimming took 4 bases from V and 8 from J, leaving 14 bases between them. There are 13 residues in the CDR3. Germline V gives CDR1 GTSNPN, CDR2 SVGIG (reference sequence). Written as DNA, the CDR3 is TGTGCCTGGATGTCAGACAGTTACGAAAAACTGTTTTTT. Protein product: CAWMSDSYEKLFF.

This clonotype appeared many times. CDR3 DNA sequence: TGTGCCAGCTCACCGTCTAGAAGTTCCAATCAGCCCCAGCATTTT. Its protein product is CASSPSRSSNQPQHF. J is TRBJ1-5 and V is TRBV18; D unclear. There are 15 residues in the CDR3. Germline V gene lookup returns CDR1 KGHSH and CDR2 LQKENI. Trimming removed 3 bases at V and 3 bases at J, with 12 bases between.

This clonotype was picked up many times. This rearrangement joins TRBV9 to TRBJ1-1, with 7 positions matching TRBD1. The CDR3 is 14 residues long. Germline values: CDR1 SGDLS, CDR2 YYNGEE. The trim removed 2 bases at V and 4 bases at J, leaving 5 bases unmatched. The CDR3 DNA follows: TGTGCCAGCAGCGTCCGGGACAGAGGCACTGAAGCTTTCTTT. Protein: CASSVRDRGTEAFF.

V is TRBV11-2 and J is TRBJ2-1; 8 positions match TRBD2. The CDR3 has 16 amino acids. The trim removed 5 bases at V and 7 bases at J, leaving 13 bases unmatched. Germline CDR1 reads SGHAT; CDR2 reads FQNNGV. The CDR3 region has the DNA TGTGCCAGCAGCGAGGGCCCGGCGGGAGGTGGTAATGAGCAGTTCTTC. Its translation is CASSEGPAGGGNEQFF.

Ten or more counts support this clonotype. J is TRBJ2-3 and V is TRBV10-3; TRBD2 might be the D (5 bases). Germline lookup yields CDR1 ENHRY and CDR2 SYGVKD. The CDR3 covers 15 residues. Trimming shortened V by 4 bases and J by 0 bases, and 11 bases separated the two germline ends. The CDR3 spells CAISVSWTSTDTQYF. CDR3 DNA: TGTGCCATCAGTGTGTCATGGACTAGCACAGATACGCAGTATTTT.

This clonotype was seen many times. This sequence joins TRBV2 and TRBJ1-1; D possibly corresponds to TRBD1 (5 bases). Germline V lookup: CDR1 SNHLY, CDR2 FYNNEI. The germline V and J ends were trimmed by 5 bases and 0 bases, with 10 bases remaining between them. This CDR3 region has 14 residues. DNA of the CDR3: TGTGCCAGCAGTCTCGACAGCTTGAACACTGAAGCTTTCTTT. The encoded protein is CASSLDSLNTEAFF.

Ten or more counts support this clonotype. This sequence joins TRBV2 and TRBJ2-1; D gene ambiguous. Trimming pared 6 bases from V and 5 bases from J, leaving 17 bases between. The CDR3 consists of 15 residues. CDR1 and CDR2 from the germline V gene are SNHLY and FYNNEI. The DNA for the CDR3 is TGTGCCAGCAGGCCGCTCTACCTGCCAAACAATGAGCAGTTCTTC. Its translation: CASRPLYLPNNEQFF.

This clonotype has at least ten counts. This sequence joins TRBV10-3 and TRBJ1-2; no definite D call. This CDR3 has 11 residues. The germline V and J ends were trimmed by 6 bases and 3 bases, with 5 bases remaining between them. The germline V gene has CDR1 ENHRY and CDR2 SYGVKD. The CDR3 sequence: CAIRQDYGYTF. For the CDR3, the DNA is TGTGCCATCAGACAAGACTATGGCTACACCTTC.

The table lists this clonotype with a few counts. The V call is TRBV5-1, the J call TRBJ1-6; D is unresolved. This CDR3 has 16 residues. Trimming pared 0 bases from V and 9 bases from J, leaving 16 bases between. Germline V CDR1 and CDR2: SGHRS, YFSETQ. The CDR3: CASSLDTAGNGSPLHF. In nucleotides, the CDR3 is TGCGCCAGCAGCTTGGATACGGCCGGGAACGGTTCACCCCTCCACTTT.